This TCR beta chain was recorded in a study of blood T cell repertoires in COVID-19. Study-level information: Spain, Italy and the United States supplied samples that represented acute and convalescent COVID-19. T cells, B-cell-depleted T cells, or PBMCs provided the cDNA or gDNA that served as material.

Original analysis: Reference gene primer amplification yielded estimated nucleated cell counts. Sequenced by immunoSEQ multiplex PCR; TCRdb stores in-frame clones only, minus some. That table furnishes V, J and clone size, whereas the DNA furnished D and trimming. The data contain 200,000 to 300,000 clones, more than 75% of them singletons. This CDR3 contains 15 residues. V dropped 6 bases and J dropped 0 bases, with 12 bases sitting between them. Per the germline V gene, CDR1 is MNHEY and CDR2 is SVGEGT. This clonotype was sampled from a middle-aged woman who had recovered from COVID-19. The chain employs TRBV6-2 or TRBV6-3 and TRBJ1-5; D is unclear. Sequencing was carried out using peripheral blood. CDR3 bases: TGTGCCAGCAGCCCCCCCAGGCATAGCAATCAGCCCCAGCATTTT. The encoded protein is CASSPPRHSNQPQHF.